The clone carrying this TCR beta chain was recorded many times. The antigen is unknown. This sample was included in a study of identical twins. Study-wide points: Invariant cells of the MAIT and iNKT types might have partly distorted the zero-insertion analyses. When twins shared out-of-frame alpha sequences, those sequences had excess low generation probability. Conclusions were drawn cross-sectionally by statistical analysis, without following the same donors.

Carrying unique molecular identifiers, the cDNA also gained a universal primer site through template switching. TCRdb reprocessed the 5' RACE reads with MiXCR, giving one entry per CDR3 protein. The data contain hundreds of thousands of distinct CDR3 sequences, less than 10% of them singletons. This sample was also put to use in a study of yellow fever vaccine responses in identical twins.

The TCR originated in a woman aged 18-35 years in good health. Material: PBMCs.

The CDR3 DNA sequence: TGTGCCAGCAGTTACTCGACTAGCGGCTATAGCACAGATACGCAGTATTTT. This encodes CASSYSTSGYSTDTQYF. The chain links TRBV6-5 to TRBJ2-3; 9 bases map to TRBD2. The CDR3 contains 17 residues. Trimming at V came to 0 bases and at J to 0 bases, leaving 4 bases not matched to a gene. Germline V lookup: CDR1 MNHEY, CDR2 SVGAGI.